A single sample is the source of the 19 T cell receptor beta chains below, sequenced in a study of blood T cell repertoires in COVID-19 (dated by TCRdb to the early 2020s). Library prep was done by the immunoSEQ multiplex PCR assay. TCRdb provides this immuneACCESS table in a form limited to in-frame rearrangements. Some clones are lacking; in checked studies, under half of them reflect an unresolved V gene, and why the rest are absent is not known. Within this sample are roughly 15,000 clones, with about nine tenths of them counted one time only. The ten largest account for about 9% of the sample. Sequences were obtained from peripheral blood. The receptors here all came from a human donor in a cohort sampled during active COVID-19.

This clone was recorded once. V gene TRBV11-3 combines with J gene TRBJ1-1; a possible D gene is TRBD1 (6 bases). The CDR3 contains 15 residues. Germline V gene data show CDR1 as SGHNT and CDR2 as YENEEA. The germline V and J ends were trimmed by 7 bases and 0 bases, with 15 bases remaining between them. This CDR3 is CASNRTEKMNTEAFF. The CDR3 nucleotides read TGTGCCAGCAACCGGACAGAAAAAATGAACACTGAAGCTTTCTTT. Drawing the rest from reference TRBV11-3 and TRBJ1-1, the complete variable domain is EAGVVQSPRYKIIEKKQPVAFWCNPISGHNTLYWYLQNLGQGPELLIRYENEEAVDDSQLPKDRFSAERLKGVDSTLKIQPAELGDSAVYLCASNRTEKMNTEAFFGQGTRLTVV.

The genes are TRBV18 and TRBJ1-2, with D uncertain. The ends were cut back, 6 bases at V and 4 bases at J, with 15 bases in the middle. The CDR3 has 14 amino acids. The germline gives CDR1 KGHSH, CDR2 LQKENI. CDR3 region: CASSDTSETYGYTF. The CDR3 DNA follows: TGTGCCAGCTCCGACACCTCAGAGACCTATGGCTACACCTTC.

The V and J genes are TRBV28 and TRBJ2-6; D remains unclear. Trimming took 4 bases from V and 0 from J, leaving 10 bases between them. Germline values: CDR1 MDHEN, CDR2 SYDVKM. CDR3 length: 16 amino acids. The CDR3, as DNA: TGTGCCAGCAGTTCAGATACAGTCTCTGGGGCCAACGTCCTGACTTTC. Translation gives CASSSDTVSGANVLTF.

V gene TRBV3-1 (or the pseudogene TRBV3-2) combines with J gene TRBJ1-5; the D gene is possibly TRBD1 (5 bases). This CDR3 is 13 amino acids long. V was shortened by 8 bases and J by 2 bases, with 10 bases between the two germline ends. Germline V gives CDR1 LGHDT, CDR2 YNNKEL (reference sequence). CDR3 sequence reads: CASSETGNQPQHF. CDR3 DNA: TGTGCCAGCTCTGAGACAGGCAATCAGCCCCAGCATTTT.

This clone came up once. V usage is TRBV29-1 and J usage is TRBJ1-1, with D perhaps TRBD1 (5 bases). Per the germline V gene, CDR1 is SQVTM and CDR2 is ANQGSEA. Trimming shortened V by 4 bases and J by 7 bases, and 16 bases separated the two germline ends. CDR3 length: 13 amino acids. CDR3 sequence (DNA): TGCAGCGTTGGGCTTGGAGGGGCGGGTGAAGCTTTCTTT. This translates into CSVGLGGAGEAFF.

This clone was counted a few times. The chain is built from TRBV28 and TRBJ2-7; tentatively, D is TRBD1 (5 bases). Trimming pared 8 bases from V and 2 bases from J, leaving 16 bases between. CDR3 length equals 14 residues. Germline assignment: CDR1 MDHEN and CDR2 SYDVKM. For the CDR3, the DNA is TGTGCCAGCCACAAGGCCCAGGGTGCCTACGAGCAGTACTTC. Its translation: CASHKAQGAYEQYF.

The J gene is TRBJ2-2, the V gene TRBV5-1; D unclear. Per the germline V gene, CDR1 is SGHRS and CDR2 is YFSETQ. CDR3 size: 13 residues. Trimming pared 0 bases from V and 5 bases from J, leaving 5 bases between. Written as DNA, the CDR3 is TGCGCCAGCAGCTTGGTAGTGACCGGGGAGCTGTTTTTT. Amino acids: CASSLVVTGELFF.

This clone was detected once. This chain uses TRBV28 with TRBJ2-7, with D maybe TRBD1 (5 bases). The V gene's germline CDR1 is MDHEN and CDR2 SYDVKM. The V end lost 5 bases, the J end lost 2 bases, and 10 bases lay between the germline ends. CDR3 length: 13 amino acids. The CDR3 DNA reads as TGTGCCAGCAGTCCCAGGGTTCCCTACGAGCAGTACTTC. It translates to CASSPRVPYEQYF.

V and J are TRBV10-3 and TRBJ1-5; weak D call: TRBD1 (5 bases). The CDR3 spans 13 residues. Trimming removed 8 bases at V and 5 bases at J, with 13 bases between. CDR1 and CDR2 (germline): ENHRY, SYGVKD. The CDR3 DNA follows: TGTGCCATCTTCAGGGTATGGCATCAGCCCCAGCATTTT. Translation gives CAIFRVWHQPQHF.

The J gene is TRBJ2-3, the V gene TRBV28; D unresolved. CDR1 and CDR2 from the germline V gene are MDHEN and SYDVKM. The V and J ends lost 6 bases and 3 bases respectively, with 4 bases between them. The CDR3 covers 11 residues. In nucleotides, the CDR3 is TGTGCCAGCAGGGCAACAGATACGCAGTATTTT. Its translation: CASRATDTQYF. Full variable domain (rest looked up from reference TRBV28 and TRBJ2-3): DVKVTQSSRYLVKRTGEKVFLECVQDMDHENMFWYRQDPGLGLRLIYFSYDVKMKEKGDIPEGYSVSREKKERFSLILESASTNQTSMYLCASRATDTQYFGPGTRLTVL.

The rearrangement links TRBV28 to TRBJ1-5, with D possibly being TRBD1 (5 bases). The V gene lost 5 bases and the J gene lost 2 bases, with 13 bases spanning the gap. This CDR3 contains 15 residues. Germline CDR1 MDHEN, CDR2 SYDVKM. The CDR3: CASSLYDSRNQPQHF. CDR3 DNA: TGTGCCAGCAGTCTATACGACAGCCGCAATCAGCCCCAGCATTTT. Using reference TRBV28 and TRBJ1-5 for the parts outside the CDR3, the full variable domain is DVKVTQSSRYLVKRTGEKVFLECVQDMDHENMFWYRQDPGLGLRLIYFSYDVKMKEKGDIPEGYSVSREKKERFSLILESASTNQTSMYLCASSLYDSRNQPQHFGDGTRLSIL.

The V gene is TRBV30, the J gene TRBJ2-7; D is ambiguous. Germline V gene data show CDR1 as GTSNPN and CDR2 as SVGIG (reference sequence). V was shortened by 2 bases and J by 7 bases, with 15 bases between the two germline ends. The CDR3 is 13 residues long. CDR3 coding DNA: TGTGCCTGGAGTTCCTCCTCTTCACGGGAGCAGTACTTC. Its translation: CAWSSSSSREQYF.

The CDR3 DNA is TGTGCCAGCAGCCAAGCCATTGCGGGAGGTAGAATGTTCGAGCAGTACTTC. This codes for CASSQAIAGGRMFEQYF. The rearrangement joins TRBV14 to TRBJ2-7; TRBD2 matches 8 bases. There are 17 residues in the CDR3. The J segment lost 6 bases and the V segment lost 1 base, leaving 14 bases of the junction unmatched. From germline, CDR1 is SGHDN and CDR2 FVKESK.

The CDR3 loop is CASRRDTNYGYTF. The CDR3 region has the DNA TGCGCCAGCAGAAGGGACACGAACTATGGCTACACCTTC. J is TRBJ1-2 and V is TRBV5-1, with D tentatively TRBD1 (6 bases). Germline V CDR1 and CDR2: SGHRS, YFSETQ. The ends were cut back, 5 bases at V and 2 bases at J, with 10 bases in the middle. This CDR3 has 13 amino acids.

The rearrangement links TRBV10-2 to TRBJ2-7, with 12 bases lining up with TRBD2. The germline V gene has CDR1 WSHSY and CDR2 SAAADI. V lost 6 bases, J lost 7 bases, and 7 bases stayed unmatched. The CDR3 is 14 residues long. In DNA, the CDR3 is TGCGCCAGCAGGACTAGCGGGAGCGTAGGAGAGCAGTACTTC. Translation gives CASRTSGSVGEQYF.

The chain recombines TRBV12-5 with TRBJ2-1; 7 bases fit TRBD1. The trim removed 5 bases at V and 1 base at J, leaving 17 bases unmatched. This CDR3 comprises 19 residues. CDR1 and CDR2 (germline): LGHNT, FRNRAP. This chain's CDR3 is CASGLHRGQPRSSYNEQFF. For the CDR3, the DNA is TGTGCTAGTGGTCTCCACAGGGGACAACCTCGATCGTCCTACAATGAGCAGTTCTTC.

The chain carries TRBV24-1 and TRBJ2-3, with no clear D. The V end lost 5 bases, the J end lost 0 bases, and 8 bases lay between the germline ends. The CDR3 sequence is 14 residues long. CDR1 KGHDR and CDR2 SFDVKD come from the germline V gene. The DNA of the CDR3 is TGTGCCACCAGTGCGGCCAGGAGCACAGATACGCAGTATTTT. Protein sequence: CATSAARSTDTQYF.

The V and J genes are TRBV29-1 and TRBJ2-3, with 8 positions matching TRBD2. The CDR3 covers 13 residues. Germline trimming cut 4 bases from V and 1 base from J; bases unmatched to any gene: 1. Germline V gene data show CDR1 as SQVTM and CDR2 as ANQGSEA. As DNA, the CDR3 is TGCAGCGTTGGGCGGGGGGGCACAGATACGCAGTATTTT. As protein: CSVGRGGTDTQYF.

The chain has TRBV2 and TRBJ2-7, with D possibly being TRBD1 (6 bases). CDR3 length equals 12 residues. CDR1 is SNHLY, CDR2 FYNNEI, per germline. V was pared by 8 bases and J by 1 base, with 9 bases between. CDR3 sequence reads: CASGGQSYEQYF. The CDR3 nucleotides are TGTGCCAGCGGAGGACAGTCCTACGAGCAGTACTTC.